One and the same sample provided the 17 T cell receptor beta chains below, sequenced in a study of T cell responses to AZD1222 COVID-19 vaccine. The assay was immunoSEQ multiplex PCR, and TCRdb's table has in-frame clones only and misses some. This sample has about 110,000 clones, with 90% to 95% found just once. The starting material was peripheral blood, obtained on day 0 of AZD1222 vaccination. Every receptor here comes from an adult in good health.

This clone has more than one count but fewer than ten. V is TRBV2 and J is TRBJ1-4, with TRBD1 matching over 8 bases. This CDR3 is 19 amino acids long. V trimming: 5 bases; J trimming: 5 bases; junction bases outside the gene matches: 19. CDR1 is SNHLY, CDR2 FYNNEI, per germline. This CDR3 reads CASSPPWMAGGQGNEKLFF. CDR3 in DNA: TGTGCCAGCAGTCCCCCATGGATGGCCGGAGGACAGGGAAATGAAAAACTGTTTTTT. Using reference TRBV2 and TRBJ1-4 for the parts outside the CDR3, the full variable domain is EPEVTQTPSHQVTQMGQEVILRCVPISNHLYFYWYRQILGQKVEFLVSFYNNEISEKSEIFDDQFSVERPDGSNFTLKIRSTKLEDSAMYFCASSPPWMAGGQGNEKLFFGSGTQLSVL.

The rearrangement uses TRBV7-2 and TRBJ2-7; 10 bases line up with TRBD1. V lost 0 bases and J lost 5; bases outside the gene matches: 4. CDR1 is SGHTA, CDR2 FQGNSA, per germline. This CDR3 comprises 15 residues. CDR3 sequence reads: CASSLAGQGFHEQYF. CDR3 nucleotides: TGTGCCAGCAGCTTAGCGGGACAGGGGTTCCACGAGCAGTACTTC.

This clone was observed a few times. The chain is built from TRBV25-1 and TRBJ2-1; 9 positions agree with TRBD2. CDR3 length equals 15 residues. CDR1 and CDR2 (germline): MGHDK, SYGVNS. V was pared by 2 bases and J by 6 bases, with 5 bases of the junction left unmatched. The CDR3 loop is CASSERGGRANEQFF. CDR3 nucleotide sequence: TGTGCCAGCAGTGAACGGGGCGGGAGGGCCAATGAGCAGTTCTTC. Using reference TRBV25-1 and TRBJ2-1 for the parts outside the CDR3, the full variable domain is EADIYQTPRYLVIGTGKKITLECSQTMGHDKMYWYQQDPGMELHLIHYSYGVNSTEKGDLSSESTVSRIRTEHFPLTLESARPSHTSQYLCASSERGGRANEQFFGPGTRLTVL.

The chain recombines TRBV18 with TRBJ1-2; perhaps TRBD1 as D (5 bases). Germline CDR1 KGHSH, CDR2 LQKENI. Trimming took off 1 base at V and 0 bases at J, with 12 bases between the two ends. The CDR3 is made up of 16 amino acids. For the CDR3, the DNA is TGTGCCAGCTCACCACTACAGGAAAAAGCTAACTATGGCTACACCTTC. Translated, it gives CASSPLQEKANYGYTF.

As DNA, the CDR3 is TGTGCCAGCAGTTATAGGGTCCGAGGCACTGAAGCTTTCTTT. Amino acids: CASSYRVRGTEAFF. The J gene is TRBJ1-1, the V gene TRBV6-5; D is uncertain. This CDR3 has 14 residues. V was trimmed by 3 bases and J by 4 bases, leaving 12 bases between them. Looked up from germline, CDR1 is MNHEY and CDR2 is SVGAGI.

This chain connects TRBV28 to TRBJ1-6, with 9 bases lining up with TRBD1. CDR1 is MDHEN and CDR2 is SYDVKM in the germline V gene. The V gene end was trimmed by 4 bases and the J gene end by 9 bases; junction bases not matched to a gene: 10. The CDR3 spans 16 residues. DNA of the CDR3: TGTGCCAGCAGTTCCCCCGGGGGACAGGGTGGTTCACCCCTCCACTTT. This sequence encodes CASSSPGGQGGSPLHF.

The rearrangement joins TRBV12-3 or TRBV12-4 to TRBJ2-2; D remains ambiguous. The CDR3 covers 13 residues. Trimming removed 10 bases from V and 7 bases from J, with 16 bases in between. CDR3 sequence: CANEVGPVGELFF. The CDR3 region has the DNA TGTGCCAACGAAGTCGGTCCGGTCGGGGAGCTGTTTTTT.

The chain recombines TRBV24-1 with TRBJ2-3; unclear D gene. The CDR3 extends over 13 amino acids. V was shortened by 3 bases and J by 6 bases, with 9 bases between the two germline ends. Germline-derived CDR1 and CDR2 are KGHDR and SFDVKD. The CDR3 here is CATSDPPRDTQYF. The CDR3, as DNA: TGTGCCACCAGTGATCCCCCTAGGGATACGCAGTATTTT.

The V call is TRBV5-4, the J call TRBJ1-1; TRBD1 is a possible D gene (5 bases). This CDR3 region has 14 residues. The germline V and J ends were trimmed by 4 bases and 5 bases, with 15 bases remaining between them. Per germline, CDR1 SGHNT and CDR2 YYREEE (reference sequence). CDR3 nucleotides: TGTGCCAGCAGCGGGGCAGGGAGATTAACTGAAGCTTTCTTT. It encodes CASSGAGRLTEAFF.

The rearrangement joins TRBV4-1 to TRBJ1-1, with TRBD1 as a possible D gene (5 bases). The germline V gene encodes CDR1 MGHRA and CDR2 YSYEKL. Deletions cut 1 base from V and 0 bases from J, with 18 bases between. The CDR3 consists of 18 residues. CDR3 sequence (DNA): TGCGCCAGCAGCCAAGTAGGGCGGTATAGGGGTGTGAACACTGAAGCTTTCTTT. Its translation is CASSQVGRYRGVNTEAFF.

The chain has TRBV11-2 and TRBJ1-1; D possibly corresponds to TRBD1 (6 bases). Trimming took off 5 bases at V and 0 bases at J, with 13 bases between the two ends. CDR1 and CDR2 (germline): SGHAT, FQNNGV. This CDR3 comprises 15 residues. CDR3 sequence: CASSLPQGMNTEAFF. CDR3 nucleotide sequence: TGTGCCAGCAGCCTTCCGCAGGGGATGAACACTGAAGCTTTCTTT.

CDR3 bases: TGTGCCAGTAGTATAGAGGGGGGTTATGGTCAGCCCCAGCATTTT. This sequence encodes CASSIEGGYGQPQHF. This sequence joins TRBV19 and TRBJ1-5; the D gene is possibly TRBD1 (5 bases). CDR3 length: 15 amino acids. Looked up from germline, CDR1 is LNHDA and CDR2 is SQIVND (reference sequence). Trimming stripped 0 bases from V and 6 bases from J, with 12 bases between.

The genes are TRBV29-1 and TRBJ2-5, with D tentatively TRBD1 (5 bases). Trimming left V 7 bases short and J 1 base short, with 13 bases between. From germline, CDR1 is SQVTM and CDR2 ANQGSEA. The CDR3 is 13 residues long. The CDR3 spells CSAMNGAQETQYF. CDR3 nucleotides: TGCAGCGCTATGAATGGGGCCCAAGAGACCCAGTACTTC.

The V gene is TRBV19, the J gene TRBJ1-5, with no clear D. CDR1 and CDR2 from the germline V gene are LNHDA and SQIVND (reference sequence). Deletions cut 4 bases from V and 5 bases from J, with 9 bases between. The CDR3 spans 13 residues. The CDR3 DNA reads as TGTGCCAGTAGTAAGGCGAGGGATCAGCCCCAGCATTTT. Translation gives CASSKARDQPQHF.

V is TRBV5-6 and J is TRBJ2-1; 7 positions match TRBD2. The ends lost 5 bases at V and 8 bases at J; junction bases unmatched: 10. Germline V gene data show CDR1 as SGHDT and CDR2 as YYEEEE. The CDR3 sequence is 14 residues long. The CDR3 sequence: CASRIHSLADEQFF. For the CDR3, the DNA is TGTGCCAGCAGGATTCATAGCCTAGCGGATGAGCAGTTCTTC.

This chain joins TRBV11-2 and TRBJ1-6; tentative D call: TRBD1 (5 bases). The V gene's germline CDR1 is SGHAT and CDR2 FQNNGV. The CDR3 covers 14 residues. V was clipped by 7 bases and J by 4 bases, with 11 bases between them. CDR3 in DNA: TGTGCCAGCAACCCGGGACGGTATAATTCACCCCTCCACTTT. Protein sequence: CASNPGRYNSPLHF.

The gene calls are TRBV7-9 and TRBJ1-1, with a tentative D call TRBD1 (5 bases). CDR1 and CDR2 from the germline V gene are SEHNR and FQNEAQ (reference sequence). Trimming removed 1 base from V and 1 base from J, with 10 bases in between. The CDR3 covers 15 residues. As DNA, the CDR3 is TGTGCCAGCAGCTTAGTTGAACAGGCGAACACTGAAGCTTTCTTT. The encoded protein is CASSLVEQANTEAFF.